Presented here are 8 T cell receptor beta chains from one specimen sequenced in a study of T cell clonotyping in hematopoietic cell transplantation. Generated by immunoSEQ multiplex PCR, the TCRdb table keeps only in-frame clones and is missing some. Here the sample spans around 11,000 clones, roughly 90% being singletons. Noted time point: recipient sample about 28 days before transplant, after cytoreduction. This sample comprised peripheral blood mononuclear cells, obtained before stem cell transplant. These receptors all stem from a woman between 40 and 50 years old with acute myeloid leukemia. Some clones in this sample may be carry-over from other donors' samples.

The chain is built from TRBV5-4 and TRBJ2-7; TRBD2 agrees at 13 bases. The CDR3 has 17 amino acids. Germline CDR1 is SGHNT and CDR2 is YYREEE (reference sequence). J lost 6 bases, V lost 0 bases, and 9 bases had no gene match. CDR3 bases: TGTGCCAGCAGCTTGGAGCCCGGACTAGCGGGAGCCCGCGAGCAGTACTTC. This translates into CASSLEPGLAGAREQYF.

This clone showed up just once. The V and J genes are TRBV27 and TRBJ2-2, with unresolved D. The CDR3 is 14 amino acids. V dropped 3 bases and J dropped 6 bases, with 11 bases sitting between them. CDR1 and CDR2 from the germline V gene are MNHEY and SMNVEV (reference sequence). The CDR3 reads CASSFGRPAGELFF. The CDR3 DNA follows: TGTGCCAGCAGTTTTGGGCGACCGGCCGGGGAGCTGTTTTTT.

CDR3 sequence reads: CASSPDRGLAQPQHF. DNA of the CDR3: TGTGCCAGCTCACCAGACAGGGGGTTAGCTCAGCCCCAGCATTTT. The rearrangement joins TRBV18 to TRBJ1-5; TRBD1 matches 9 bases. In germline, CDR1 is KGHSH, CDR2 LQKENI. The CDR3 runs 15 residues. V gave up 2 bases and J gave up 6 bases; unmatched junction bases: 5.

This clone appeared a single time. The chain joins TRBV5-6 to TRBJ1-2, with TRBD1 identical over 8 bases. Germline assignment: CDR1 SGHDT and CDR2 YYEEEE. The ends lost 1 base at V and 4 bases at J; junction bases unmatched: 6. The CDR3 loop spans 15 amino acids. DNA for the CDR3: TGTGCCAGCAGCTTGACAGGGGGAGTCTTCTATGGCTACACCTTC. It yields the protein CASSLTGGVFYGYTF.

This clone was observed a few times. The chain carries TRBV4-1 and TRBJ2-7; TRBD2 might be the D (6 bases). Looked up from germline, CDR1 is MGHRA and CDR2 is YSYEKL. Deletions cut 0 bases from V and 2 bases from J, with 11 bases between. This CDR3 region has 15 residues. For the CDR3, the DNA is TGCGCCAGCAGCCAAGAGGGGACTGATACCTACGAGCAGTACTTC. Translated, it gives CASSQEGTDTYEQYF.

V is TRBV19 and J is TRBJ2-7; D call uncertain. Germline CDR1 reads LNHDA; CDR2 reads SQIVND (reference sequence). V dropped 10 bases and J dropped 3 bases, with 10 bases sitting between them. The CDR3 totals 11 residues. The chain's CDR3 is CATQRGYEQYF. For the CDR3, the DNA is TGTGCCACCCAACGCGGCTACGAGCAGTACTTC.

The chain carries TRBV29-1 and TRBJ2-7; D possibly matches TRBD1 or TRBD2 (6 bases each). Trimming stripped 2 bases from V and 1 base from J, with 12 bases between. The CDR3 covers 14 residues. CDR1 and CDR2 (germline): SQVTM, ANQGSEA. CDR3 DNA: TGCAGCGTTGAAAAAGGGGGAGGATCCTACGAGCAGTACTTC. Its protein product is CSVEKGGGSYEQYF.

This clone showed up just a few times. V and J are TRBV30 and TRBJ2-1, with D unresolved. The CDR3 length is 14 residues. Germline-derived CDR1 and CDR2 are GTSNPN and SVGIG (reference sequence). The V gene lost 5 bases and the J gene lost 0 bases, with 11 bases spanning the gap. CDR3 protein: CAWEIGSSYNEQFF. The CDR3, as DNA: TGTGCCTGGGAGATCGGCAGCTCCTACAATGAGCAGTTCTTC.